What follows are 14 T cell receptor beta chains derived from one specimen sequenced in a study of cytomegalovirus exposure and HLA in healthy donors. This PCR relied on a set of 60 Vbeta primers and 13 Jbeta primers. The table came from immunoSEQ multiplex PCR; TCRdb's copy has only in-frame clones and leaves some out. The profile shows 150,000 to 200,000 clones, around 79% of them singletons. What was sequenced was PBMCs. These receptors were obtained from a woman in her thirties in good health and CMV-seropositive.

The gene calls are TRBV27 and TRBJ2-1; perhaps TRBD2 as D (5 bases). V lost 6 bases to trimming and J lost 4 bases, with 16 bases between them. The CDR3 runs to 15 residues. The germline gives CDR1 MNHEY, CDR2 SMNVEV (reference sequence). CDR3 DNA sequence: TGTGCCAGCAGAGCCGGGATAGATATTTACAATGAGCAGTTCTTC. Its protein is CASRAGIDIYNEQFF.

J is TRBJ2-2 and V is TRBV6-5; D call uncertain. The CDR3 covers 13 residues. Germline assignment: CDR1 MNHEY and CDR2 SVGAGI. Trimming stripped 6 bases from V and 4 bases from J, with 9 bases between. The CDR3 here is CASRNSFTGELFF. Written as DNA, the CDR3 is TGTGCCAGCAGAAACAGTTTCACCGGGGAGCTGTTTTTT.

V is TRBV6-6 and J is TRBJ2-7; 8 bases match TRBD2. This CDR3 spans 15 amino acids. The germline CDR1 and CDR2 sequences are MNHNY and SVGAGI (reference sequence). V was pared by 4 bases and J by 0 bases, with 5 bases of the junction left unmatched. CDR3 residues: CASSLAGPSSYEQYF. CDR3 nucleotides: TGTGCCAGCAGTTTAGCGGGACCAAGCTCCTACGAGCAGTACTTC.

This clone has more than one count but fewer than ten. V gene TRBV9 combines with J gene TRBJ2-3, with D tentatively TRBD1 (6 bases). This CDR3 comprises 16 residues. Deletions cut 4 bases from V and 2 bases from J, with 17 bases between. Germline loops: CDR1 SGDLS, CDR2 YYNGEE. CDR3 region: CASSPTVSGATDTQYF. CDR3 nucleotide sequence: TGTGCCAGCAGCCCCACTGTTTCAGGGGCCACAGATACGCAGTATTTT.

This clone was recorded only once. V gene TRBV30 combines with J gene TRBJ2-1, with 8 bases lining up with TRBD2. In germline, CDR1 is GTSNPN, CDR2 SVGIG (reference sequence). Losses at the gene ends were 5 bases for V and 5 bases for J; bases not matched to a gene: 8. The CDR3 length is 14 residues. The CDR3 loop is CAWFTSGSHNEQFF. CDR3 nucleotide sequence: TGTGCCTGGTTCACTAGCGGATCCCACAATGAGCAGTTCTTC.

The chain's CDR3 is CASSSRDREGEQFF. DNA of the CDR3: TGTGCCAGCAGCTCACGGGACAGGGAAGGTGAGCAGTTCTTC. The genes are TRBV5-4 and TRBJ2-1; TRBD1 aligns across 9 bases. The length of the CDR3 is 14 residues. Germline CDR1 SGHNT, CDR2 YYREEE (reference sequence). V lost 3 bases and J lost 9; bases outside the gene matches: 7.

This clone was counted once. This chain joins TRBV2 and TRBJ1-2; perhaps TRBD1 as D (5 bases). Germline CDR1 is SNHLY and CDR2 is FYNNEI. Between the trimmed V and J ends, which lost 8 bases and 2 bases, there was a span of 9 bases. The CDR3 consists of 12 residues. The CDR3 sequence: CASRGTNYGYTF. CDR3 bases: TGTGCCAGCCGCGGGACCAACTATGGCTACACCTTC. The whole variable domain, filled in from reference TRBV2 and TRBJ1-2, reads EPEVTQTPSHQVTQMGQEVILRCVPISNHLYFYWYRQILGQKVEFLVSFYNNEISEKSEIFDDQFSVERPDGSNFTLKIRSTKLEDSAMYFCASRGTNYGYTFGSGTRLTVV.

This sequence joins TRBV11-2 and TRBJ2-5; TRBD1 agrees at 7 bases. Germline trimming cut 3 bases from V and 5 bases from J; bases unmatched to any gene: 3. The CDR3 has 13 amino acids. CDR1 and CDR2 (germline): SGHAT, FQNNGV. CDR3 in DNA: TGTGCCAGCAGCTTCGGGACAGACGAGACCCAGTACTTC. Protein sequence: CASSFGTDETQYF.

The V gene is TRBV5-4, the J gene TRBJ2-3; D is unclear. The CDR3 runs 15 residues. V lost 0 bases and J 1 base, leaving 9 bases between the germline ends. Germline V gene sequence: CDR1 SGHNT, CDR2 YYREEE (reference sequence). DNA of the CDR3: TGTGCCAGCAGCTTGGTTTCCAGGCGCACAGATACGCAGTATTTT. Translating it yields CASSLVSRRTDTQYF. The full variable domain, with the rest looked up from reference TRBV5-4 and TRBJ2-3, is ETGVTQSPTHLIKTRGQQVTLRCSSQSGHNTVSWYQQALGQGPQFIFQYYREEENGRGNFPPRFSGLQFPNYSSELNVNALELDDSALYLCASSLVSRRTDTQYFGPGTRLTVL.

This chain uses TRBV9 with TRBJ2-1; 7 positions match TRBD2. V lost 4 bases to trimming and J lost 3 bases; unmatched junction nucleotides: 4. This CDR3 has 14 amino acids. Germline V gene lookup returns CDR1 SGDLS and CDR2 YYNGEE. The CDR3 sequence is CASSTSGNYNEQFF. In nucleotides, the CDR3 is TGTGCCAGCAGCACAAGCGGGAACTACAATGAGCAGTTCTTC. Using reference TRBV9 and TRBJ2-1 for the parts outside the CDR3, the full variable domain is DSGVTQTPKHLITATGQRVTLRCSPRSGDLSVYWYQQSLDQGLQFLIQYYNGEERAKGNILERFSAQQFPDLHSELNLSSLELGDSALYFCASSTSGNYNEQFFGPGTRLTVL.

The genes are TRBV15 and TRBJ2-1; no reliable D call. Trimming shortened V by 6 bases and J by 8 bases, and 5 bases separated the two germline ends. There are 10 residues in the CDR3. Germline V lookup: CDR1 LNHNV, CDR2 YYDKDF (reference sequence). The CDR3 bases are TGTGCCACCAGGGCCTATGAGCAGTTCTTC. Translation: CATRAYEQFF.

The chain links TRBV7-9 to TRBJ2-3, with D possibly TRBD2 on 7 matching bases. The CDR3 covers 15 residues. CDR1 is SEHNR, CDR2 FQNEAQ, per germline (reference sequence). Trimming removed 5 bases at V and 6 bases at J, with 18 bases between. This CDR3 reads CASSARDYQGDTQYF. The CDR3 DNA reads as TGTGCCAGCAGCGCTCGGGACTACCAGGGGGATACGCAGTATTTT.

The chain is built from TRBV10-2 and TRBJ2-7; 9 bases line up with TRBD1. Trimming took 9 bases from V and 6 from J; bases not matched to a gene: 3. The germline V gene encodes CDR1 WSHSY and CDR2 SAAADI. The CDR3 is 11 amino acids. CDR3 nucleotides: TGCGCCAGATGGACAGGGGTCGAGCAGTACTTC. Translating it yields CARWTGVEQYF.

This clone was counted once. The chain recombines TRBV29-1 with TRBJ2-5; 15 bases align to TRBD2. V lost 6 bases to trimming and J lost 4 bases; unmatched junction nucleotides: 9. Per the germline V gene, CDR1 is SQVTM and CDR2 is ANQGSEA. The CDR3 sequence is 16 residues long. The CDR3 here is CSVSPRGLAGGETQYF. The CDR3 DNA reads TGCAGCGTCTCTCCCCGGGGACTAGCGGGAGGAGAGACCCAGTACTTC.